This TCR beta chain was recorded in a study of glioma-infiltrating T cells. CDR1 and CDR2 (germline): MNHNS, SASEGT. This CDR3 is built from 12 residues. V was trimmed by 6 bases and J by 3 bases, leaving 9 bases between them. Using RNA template, CDR3s of TCR alpha and beta were amplified with iRepertoire arm-PCR. Tissue mRNA or PBMC total RNA, about 90-450 ng, went into one-step reverse transcription and amplification. In TCRdb, the multiplex PCR reads were re-called with MiXCR into one record per CDR3 protein. The table lists 300,000 to 450,000 distinct CDR3 sequences, around 45% of them singletons. This clonotype was seen many times.

This clonotype originated in a human donor with low-grade glioma or glioblastoma, undergoing nonglioma brain surgery, or in good health (not recorded which). Material for sequencing was glioma tissue, nonneoplastic brain tissue, or PBMCs (not recorded which). The chain employs TRBV6-1 and TRBJ2-7, with D uncertain. CDR3 residues: CASSPGFYEQYF. CDR3 DNA: TGTGCCAGCAGCCCAGGATTCTACGAGCAGTACTTC.